The rows below give T cell receptor beta chains drawn from one sample of a study of blood T cell repertoires in COVID-19. Assay: immunoSEQ multiplex PCR; the TCRdb copy retains only in-frame clones and omits some. The top ten hold approximately 5% of the sample, which has approximately 300,000 clones, 70% to 90% seen once. Source material: PBMCs or T cells enriched from blood (not recorded which). These receptors all come from a woman between 25 and 40 years old who had recovered from COVID-19. The CDR3 runs from the conserved cysteine through the conserved F or W. Each record gives: V gene, clone size, D gene, J gene, CDR3 protein, CDR3 DNA. The D gene is left open where the match is weak. Rows may omit the clone size; those that give it use once, few, many or a size class.

v_call: TRBV3-1/TRBV3-2; clone_size: .; d_call: .; j_call: TRBJ2-7; cdr3_aa: CASSQDLTSPTYEQYF; cdr3_nt: TGTGCCAGCAGCCAAGATCTAACTAGCCCCACCTACGAGCAGTACTTC
v_call: TRBV27; clone_size: .; d_call: .; j_call: TRBJ2-1; cdr3_aa: CASSQQVTHEQFF; cdr3_nt: TGTGCCAGCAGCCAACAGGTAACCCATGAGCAGTTCTTC
v_call: TRBV7-6; clone_size: .; d_call: TRBD1; j_call: TRBJ1-3; cdr3_aa: CASSLAEGQRASGNTIYF; cdr3_nt: TGTGCCAGCAGCTTAGCGGAGGGACAGCGGGCCTCTGGAAACACCATATATTTT
v_call: TRBV2; clone_size: .; d_call: .; j_call: TRBJ2-6; cdr3_aa: CASTNYRSSGANVLTF; cdr3_nt: TGTGCCAGCACTAATTACAGGAGCTCTGGGGCCAACGTCCTGACTTTC
v_call: TRBV4-1; clone_size: .; d_call: .; j_call: TRBJ1-5; cdr3_aa: CASSQEVGGIKANQPQHF; cdr3_nt: TGCGCCAGCAGCCAAGAGGTGGGGGGGATAAAGGCGAATCAGCCCCAGCATTTT
v_call: TRBV5-1; clone_size: .; d_call: .; j_call: TRBJ2-7; cdr3_aa: CASSLREVYYEQYF; cdr3_nt: TGCGCCAGCAGCCTCAGGGAAGTCTACTACGAGCAGTACTTC
v_call: TRBV7-9; clone_size: .; d_call: .; j_call: TRBJ2-2; cdr3_aa: CASPSETGELFF; cdr3_nt: TGTGCCAGCCCTAGCGAGACCGGGGAGCTGTTTTTT
v_call: TRBV4-1; clone_size: .; d_call: .; j_call: TRBJ2-3; cdr3_aa: CASSPYTGTDTQYF; cdr3_nt: TGCGCCAGCAGCCCGTATACGGGTACAGATACGCAGTATTTT
v_call: TRBV4-1; clone_size: .; d_call: .; j_call: TRBJ2-1; cdr3_aa: CASSQDLASINEQFF; cdr3_nt: TGCGCCAGCAGCCAAGATTTGGCTAGCATAAATGAGCAGTTCTTC
v_call: TRBV30; clone_size: .; d_call: .; j_call: TRBJ1-1; cdr3_aa: CAWSRSTEAFF; cdr3_nt: TGTGCCTGGAGCCGGAGTACTGAAGCTTTCTTT
v_call: TRBV18; clone_size: .; d_call: .; j_call: TRBJ1-4; cdr3_aa: CASSESLQAAEKLFF; cdr3_nt: TGTGCCAGCTCAGAATCATTACAGGCCGCTGAAAAACTGTTTTTT
v_call: TRBV28; clone_size: .; d_call: .; j_call: TRBJ1-5; cdr3_aa: CASSLSPQGDNQPQHF; cdr3_nt: TGTGCCAGCAGTTTATCTCCGCAGGGTGATAATCAGCCCCAGCATTTT
v_call: TRBV5-6; clone_size: .; d_call: TRBD1; j_call: TRBJ2-7; cdr3_aa: CASSGDRVLEQYF; cdr3_nt: TGTGCCAGCAGCGGCGACAGGGTACTCGAGCAGTACTTC
v_call: TRBV2; clone_size: .; d_call: TRBD1; j_call: TRBJ1-3; cdr3_aa: CASNLQGAGNTIYF; cdr3_nt: TGTGCCAGCAACCTACAGGGGGCGGGAAACACCATATATTTT
v_call: TRBV2; clone_size: .; d_call: .; j_call: TRBJ1-2; cdr3_aa: CASSERQGANYGYTF; cdr3_nt: TGTGCCAGCAGTGAGCGGCAGGGCGCCAACTATGGCTACACCTTC
v_call: TRBV9; clone_size: .; d_call: TRBD2; j_call: TRBJ2-1; cdr3_aa: CASSVQRGGQWEQFF; cdr3_nt: TGTGCCAGCAGCGTACAGCGGGGGGGACAATGGGAGCAGTTCTTC
v_call: TRBV6-2/TRBV6-3; clone_size: few; d_call: TRBD2; j_call: TRBJ2-7; cdr3_aa: CASSWMSGGPSEQYF; cdr3_nt: TGTGCCAGCAGTTGGATGAGCGGGGGGCCGTCCGAGCAGTACTTC
v_call: TRBV6-2/TRBV6-3; clone_size: .; d_call: .; j_call: TRBJ1-5; cdr3_aa: CASSYSPRGVQPQHF; cdr3_nt: TGTGCCAGCAGTTACTCACCCCGAGGCGTGCAGCCCCAGCATTTT
v_call: TRBV30; clone_size: .; d_call: .; j_call: TRBJ1-6; cdr3_aa: CAWSERAQADSPLHF; cdr3_nt: TGTGCCTGGAGTGAGCGGGCCCAGGCGGATTCACCCCTCCACTTT
v_call: TRBV6-2/TRBV6-3; clone_size: .; d_call: .; j_call: TRBJ2-1; cdr3_aa: CASSQGQGGFF; cdr3_nt: TGTGCCAGCAGCCAGGGGCAGGGCGGGTTCTTC
v_call: TRBV4-2; clone_size: .; d_call: .; j_call: TRBJ2-7; cdr3_aa: CASSKAQDSYEQYF; cdr3_nt: TGTGCCAGCAGTAAGGCTCAGGACTCCTACGAGCAGTACTTC
v_call: TRBV28; clone_size: .; d_call: .; j_call: TRBJ2-1; cdr3_aa: CASSLTGGNNEQFF; cdr3_nt: TGTGCCAGCAGTTTAACGGGCGGGAACAATGAGCAGTTCTTC
v_call: TRBV4-1; clone_size: .; d_call: .; j_call: TRBJ2-3; cdr3_aa: CASSQAVTRSADTQYF; cdr3_nt: TGCGCCAGCAGCCAAGCTGTGACTAGATCGGCAGATACGCAGTATTTT
v_call: TRBV6-1; clone_size: .; d_call: .; j_call: TRBJ1-1; cdr3_aa: CASSERQGVNTEAFF; cdr3_nt: TGTGCCAGCAGTGAACGTCAAGGAGTGAACACTGAAGCTTTCTTT
v_call: TRBV9; clone_size: .; d_call: .; j_call: TRBJ1-2; cdr3_aa: CASSAETSRVSRLGYTF; cdr3_nt: TGTGCCAGCAGCGCTGAGACCTCTCGGGTTTCAAGGCTTGGCTACACCTTC
v_call: TRBV6-4; clone_size: once; d_call: .; j_call: TRBJ2-2; cdr3_aa: CASSARRGSNTGELFF; cdr3_nt: TGTGCCAGCAGTGCAAGGCGGGGTTCGAACACCGGGGAGCTGTTTTTT
v_call: TRBV7-3; clone_size: .; d_call: TRBD1; j_call: TRBJ2-3; cdr3_aa: CASSAGTADTQYF; cdr3_nt: TGTGCCAGCAGCGCCGGGACAGCAGATACGCAGTATTTT
v_call: TRBV5-6; clone_size: .; d_call: .; j_call: TRBJ1-1; cdr3_aa: CASSLWSGDLVNTEAFF; cdr3_nt: TGTGCCAGCAGCTTGTGGTCAGGGGATCTGGTGAACACTGAAGCTTTCTTT
v_call: TRBV7-2; clone_size: .; d_call: TRBD1; j_call: TRBJ1-1; cdr3_aa: CASAQRWTGVTEAFF; cdr3_nt: TGTGCCAGCGCACAAAGGTGGACAGGGGTTACTGAAGCTTTCTTT
v_call: TRBV10-3; clone_size: .; d_call: TRBD1; j_call: TRBJ2-5; cdr3_aa: CAISRDRAQETQYF; cdr3_nt: TGTGCCATCAGTAGGGACAGGGCCCAAGAGACCCAGTACTTC
v_call: TRBV14; clone_size: .; d_call: .; j_call: TRBJ1-1; cdr3_aa: CASSQRTGMNTEAFF; cdr3_nt: TGTGCCAGCAGCCAGAGAACGGGGATGAACACTGAAGCTTTCTTT
v_call: TRBV7-6; clone_size: .; d_call: TRBD2; j_call: TRBJ2-7; cdr3_aa: CASSFGLAGAASYEQYF; cdr3_nt: TGTGCCAGCAGCTTCGGACTAGCGGGTGCCGCCTCCTACGAGCAGTACTTC
v_call: TRBV3-1/TRBV3-2; clone_size: .; d_call: TRBD1; j_call: TRBJ1-1; cdr3_aa: CASSLPDRALEAFF; cdr3_nt: TGTGCCAGCAGCCTACCGGACAGGGCCCTTGAAGCTTTCTTT
v_call: TRBV6-2/TRBV6-3; clone_size: .; d_call: .; j_call: TRBJ2-2; cdr3_aa: CASSQSGIGELFF; cdr3_nt: TGTGCCAGCAGCCAGTCCGGGATCGGGGAGCTGTTTTTT
v_call: TRBV30; clone_size: .; d_call: .; j_call: TRBJ2-5; cdr3_aa: CAWRGQLKETQYF; cdr3_nt: TGTGCCTGGAGAGGACAGTTAAAAGAGACCCAGTACTTC
v_call: TRBV6-5; clone_size: .; d_call: .; j_call: TRBJ2-3; cdr3_aa: CASTSTDTQYF; cdr3_nt: TGTGCCAGCACCTCCACAGATACGCAGTATTTT
v_call: TRBV19; clone_size: .; d_call: .; j_call: TRBJ1-3; cdr3_aa: CASSIVGAGNTIYF; cdr3_nt: TGTGCCAGTAGTATCGTCGGGGCTGGAAACACCATATATTTT
v_call: TRBV25-1; clone_size: .; d_call: .; j_call: TRBJ2-6; cdr3_aa: CASSTGHLTPGANVLTF; cdr3_nt: TGTGCCAGCAGTACGGGACATTTAACCCCTGGGGCCAACGTCCTGACTTTC
v_call: TRBV30; clone_size: .; d_call: .; j_call: TRBJ1-1; cdr3_aa: CAWSGTGPGGTEAFF; cdr3_nt: TGTGCCTGGAGCGGGACGGGACCAGGAGGGACTGAAGCTTTCTTT
v_call: TRBV5-1; clone_size: .; d_call: TRBD2; j_call: TRBJ2-3; cdr3_aa: CASSLASSGGADTQYF; cdr3_nt: TGCGCCAGCAGCTTGGCCTCTAGCGGGGGCGCAGATACGCAGTATTTT
v_call: TRBV2; clone_size: once; d_call: .; j_call: TRBJ1-1; cdr3_aa: CASSQGRNTEAFF; cdr3_nt: TGTGCCAGCAGTCAGGGGAGGAACACTGAAGCTTTCTTT
v_call: TRBV7-3; clone_size: .; d_call: .; j_call: TRBJ1-2; cdr3_aa: CASSLSGFDGYTF; cdr3_nt: TGTGCCAGCAGCTTATCGGGGTTCGATGGCTACACCTTC
v_call: TRBV19; clone_size: .; d_call: TRBD1; j_call: TRBJ1-2; cdr3_aa: CASSILDREKPNYGYTF; cdr3_nt: TGTGCCAGTAGTATTTTAGACAGGGAGAAACCTAACTATGGCTACACCTTC